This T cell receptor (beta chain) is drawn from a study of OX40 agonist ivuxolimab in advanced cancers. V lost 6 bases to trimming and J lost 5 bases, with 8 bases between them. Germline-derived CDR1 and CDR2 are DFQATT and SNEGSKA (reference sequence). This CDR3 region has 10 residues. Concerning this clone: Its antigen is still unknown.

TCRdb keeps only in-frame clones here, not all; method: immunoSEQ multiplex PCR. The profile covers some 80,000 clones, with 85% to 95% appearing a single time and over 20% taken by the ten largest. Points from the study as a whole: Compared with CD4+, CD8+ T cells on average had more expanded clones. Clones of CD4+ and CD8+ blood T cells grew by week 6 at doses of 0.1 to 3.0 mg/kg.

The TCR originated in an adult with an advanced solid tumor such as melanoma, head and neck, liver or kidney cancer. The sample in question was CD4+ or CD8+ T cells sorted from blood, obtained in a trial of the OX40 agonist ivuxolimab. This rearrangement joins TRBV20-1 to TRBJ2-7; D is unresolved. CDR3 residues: CSATNDEQYF. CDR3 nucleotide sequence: TGCAGTGCCACCAACGACGAGCAGTACTTC.